Shown below are 31 T cell receptor beta chains from a single sample sequenced in a study of shared clonotypes between healthy human individuals. Clones were sequenced by immunoSEQ multiplex PCR, and TCRdb holds only the in-frame ones, with some missing. The sample consists of 950,000 to 1,300,000 clones, about 80% of them appearing once. The material sequenced was memory CD4+ T cells sorted from blood. As to subset: CD45RA-negative fraction. These receptors came from a man aged 18-30 years in good health.

The chain couples TRBV5-6 to TRBJ2-1; TRBD2 aligns across 15 bases. V was pared by 4 bases and J by 5 bases, with 13 bases of the junction left unmatched. CDR1 is SGHDT, CDR2 YYEEEE, per germline. The CDR3 totals 19 residues. CDR3 sequence (DNA): TGTGCCAGCAGCGAGGGACTAGCGGGAGGAAGAAGGTTCGACAATGAGCAGTTCTTC. It specifies CASSEGLAGGRRFDNEQFF.

The V and J genes are TRBV19 and TRBJ1-1; D unresolved. The CDR3 has 12 residues. V dropped 6 bases and J dropped 1 base, with 6 bases sitting between them. Per germline, CDR1 LNHDA and CDR2 SQIVND (reference sequence). The CDR3 sequence is CASRGPNTEAFF. As DNA, the CDR3 is TGTGCCAGTAGAGGGCCGAACACTGAAGCTTTCTTT.

The chain recombines TRBV5-1 with TRBJ2-7; perhaps TRBD1 as D (6 bases). The germline V and J ends were trimmed by 0 bases and 0 bases, with 13 bases remaining between them. The CDR3 totals 16 residues. The germline CDR1 and CDR2 sequences are SGHRS and YFSETQ. The CDR3 sequence: CASSLAGDPTSYEQYF. The DNA of the CDR3 is TGCGCCAGCAGCTTGGCAGGGGACCCGACCTCCTACGAGCAGTACTTC.

This clone has only a few counts. This chain joins TRBV28 and TRBJ2-2; perhaps TRBD2 as D (6 bases). The V end was cut by 1 base, the J end by 2 bases, with 11 bases between. The germline gives CDR1 MDHEN, CDR2 SYDVKM. This CDR3 is built from 16 residues. CDR3 amino acids: CASSLSDYSNTGELFF. DNA for the CDR3: TGTGCCAGCAGTTTATCGGACTATTCCAACACCGGGGAGCTGTTTTTT. Full variable domain (outside the CDR3, taken from reference TRBV28 and TRBJ2-2): DVKVTQSSRYLVKRTGEKVFLECVQDMDHENMFWYRQDPGLGLRLIYFSYDVKMKEKGDIPEGYSVSREKKERFSLILESASTNQTSMYLCASSLSDYSNTGELFFGEGSRLTVL.

The gene calls are TRBV2 and TRBJ2-5; 7 nucleotides line up with TRBD1. The CDR3 extends over 14 amino acids. The ends lost 6 bases at V and 2 bases at J; junction bases unmatched: 6. From germline, CDR1 is SNHLY and CDR2 FYNNEI. CDR3 protein: CASRGDSLQETQYF. The CDR3 nucleotides are TGTGCCAGCAGAGGGGACAGTTTGCAAGAGACCCAGTACTTC.

This clone was detected only once. The gene calls are TRBV4-1 and TRBJ1-1; 7 bases map to TRBD1. The CDR3 sequence is 15 residues long. V shed 5 bases and J 4 bases; nucleotides not matched to a gene: 10. In germline, CDR1 is MGHRA, CDR2 YSYEKL. The CDR3 here is CASSYAGQKATEAFF. DNA of the CDR3: TGCGCCAGCAGCTACGCGGGACAGAAAGCCACTGAAGCTTTCTTT.

The chain is built from TRBV4-1 and TRBJ2-7; D is ambiguous. V lost 0 bases and J 10 bases, leaving 13 bases between the germline ends. The V gene's germline CDR1 is MGHRA and CDR2 YSYEKL. This CDR3 spans 13 amino acids. The CDR3, as DNA: TGCGCCAGCAGCCAAGATTTGCTAGGGTTACAGTACTTC. This encodes CASSQDLLGLQYF.

The rearrangement joins TRBV6-5 to TRBJ1-2, with D uncertain. Per germline, CDR1 MNHEY and CDR2 SVGAGI. The CDR3 has 12 residues. V was trimmed by 7 bases and J by 5 bases, leaving 11 bases between them. The CDR3 DNA follows: TGTGCCAGCACAGGAGGAGGGTATGGCTACACCTTC. Protein sequence: CASTGGGYGYTF.

This chain connects TRBV5-6 to TRBJ2-1; TRBD1 might be the D (6 bases). V shed 1 base and J shed 4 bases, with 12 bases lying between them. Germline V gene sequence: CDR1 SGHDT, CDR2 YYEEEE. The CDR3 is made up of 15 amino acids. The CDR3 is CASSLRRGVYNEQFF. CDR3 nucleotide sequence: TGTGCCAGCAGCTTGCGCAGGGGTGTATACAATGAGCAGTTCTTC.

This clone turned up a few times. The rearrangement links TRBV28 to TRBJ2-5; possible D gene TRBD1, 6 bases. The CDR3 contains 14 residues. The V gene's germline CDR1 is MDHEN and CDR2 SYDVKM. Trimming took off 5 bases at V and 3 bases at J, with 13 bases between the two ends. The CDR3 nucleotides are TGTGCCAGCAGTCCCATGGACAGAAAAGAGACCCAGTACTTC. Its protein product is CASSPMDRKETQYF.

The sample holds a few counts of this clone. The gene calls are TRBV7-2 and TRBJ2-3; 11 nucleotides agree with TRBD2. This CDR3 has 16 residues. CDR1 and CDR2 (germline): SGHTA, FQGNSA. V lost 1 base to trimming and J lost 2 bases; unmatched junction nucleotides: 2. The CDR3 nucleotides read TGTGCCAGCAGCTTAGTTAGCGGGGGGGACACAGATACGCAGTATTTT. Amino acids: CASSLVSGGDTDTQYF.

This clone was counted only a few times. The rearrangement links TRBV19 to TRBJ2-7; the match to TRBD1 covers 11 bases. Germline CDR1 is LNHDA and CDR2 is SQIVND (reference sequence). V lost 3 bases and J lost 3; bases outside the gene matches: 1. The CDR3 is 14 residues long. DNA for the CDR3: TGTGCCAGTAGTATCGGGACAGGGGGCTACGAGCAGTACTTC. Translation gives CASSIGTGGYEQYF. The full variable domain, rest sourced from reference TRBV19 and TRBJ2-7, is DGGITQSPKYLFRKEGQNVTLSCEQNLNHDAMYWYRQDPGQGLRLIYYSQIVNDFQKGDIAEGYSVSREKKESFPLTVTSAQKNPTAFYLCASSIGTGGYEQYFGPGTRLTVT.

This clone was seen only a few times. V usage is TRBV30 and J usage is TRBJ1-1; D may be TRBD1 (5 bases). This CDR3 is 19 amino acids long. Germline CDR1 is GTSNPN and CDR2 is SVGIG (reference sequence). Between the trimmed V and J ends, which lost 0 bases and 0 bases, there was a span of 23 bases. The CDR3 is CAWSVPPEYRQNLNTEAFF. CDR3 coding DNA: TGTGCCTGGAGTGTTCCCCCTGAATATAGACAGAATCTGAACACTGAAGCTTTCTTT.

A few counts support this clone. This chain uses TRBV9 with TRBJ1-1; 7 nucleotides match TRBD1. This CDR3 comprises 14 residues. Germline CDR1 SGDLS, CDR2 YYNGEE. V dropped 5 bases and J dropped 1; count of bases not matched to a gene: 5. CDR3 residues: CASSRGGGNTEAFF. The CDR3 nucleotides read TGTGCCAGCAGTAGAGGGGGCGGGAACACTGAAGCTTTCTTT.

The chain recombines TRBV28 with TRBJ2-2; D may match TRBD1 or TRBD2 (6 bases each). The CDR3 spans 18 residues. Between the trimmed V and J ends, which lost 1 base and 2 bases, there was a span of 17 bases. Germline V gene data show CDR1 as MDHEN and CDR2 as SYDVKM. The chain's CDR3 is CASSLFGGQQENTGELFF. The CDR3 DNA is TGTGCCAGCAGTTTATTTGGGGGGCAACAAGAAAACACCGGGGAGCTGTTTTTT.

V is TRBV6-6 and J is TRBJ1-4; a weak D match, TRBD1 (6 bases). The V gene lost 2 bases and the J gene lost 5 bases, with 15 bases spanning the gap. This CDR3 comprises 16 residues. Germline values: CDR1 MNHNY, CDR2 SVGAGI (reference sequence). The CDR3 loop reads CASSYVQGFRNEKLFF. The CDR3 nucleotides read TGTGCCAGCAGTTACGTCCAGGGGTTTAGAAATGAAAAACTGTTTTTT.

The chain recombines TRBV7-2 with TRBJ2-3, with D perhaps TRBD2 (5 bases). Germline V lookup: CDR1 SGHTA, CDR2 FQGNSA. The CDR3 length is 15 residues. V was cut by 3 bases and J by 5 bases, with 15 bases left in between. The DNA of the CDR3 is TGTGCCAGCAGCTTCCCGACTATCGCCTTAGATACGCAGTATTTT. Its protein is CASSFPTIALDTQYF.

Ten or more counts support this clone. Other DNA sequences within the sample encode an identical CDR3. This chain joins TRBV7-6 and TRBJ2-3; D is undetermined. The length of the CDR3 is 12 residues. Germline V lookup: CDR1 SGHVS, CDR2 FNYEAQ. Trimming pared 2 bases from V and 3 bases from J, leaving 3 bases between. CDR3 protein: CASSLSTDTQYF. The CDR3 nucleotides read TGTGCCAGCAGCTTAAGTACAGATACGCAGTATTTT.

The chain combines TRBV9 with TRBJ2-5; no reliable D call. The V and J ends lost 3 bases and 5 bases respectively, with 17 bases between them. Germline V gene lookup returns CDR1 SGDLS and CDR2 YYNGEE. CDR3 length equals 15 residues. CDR3 DNA: TGTGCCAGCAGCGCCTTTGGCGGTCTGGGGGAGACCCAGTACTTC. Encoded protein: CASSAFGGLGETQYF.

With regard to this clone: The junction and the germline gene differ at one end; a read error may be behind it. The rearrangement links TRBV11-2 to TRBJ2-5, with D possibly being TRBD2 (6 bases). The germline V gene has CDR1 SGHAT and CDR2 FQNNGV. This CDR3 comprises 13 residues. CDR3 DNA sequence: TGTGCCAGCAGCCCCCCGGGTAGCGGAGGCCCAGACTTC. Its protein is CASSPPGSGGPDF.

Details on this clone: This specimen includes other DNA sequences encoding the same CDR3. The rearrangement uses TRBV18 and TRBJ2-2; D not certain. V lost 0 bases and J 6 bases, leaving 5 bases between the germline ends. CDR1 is KGHSH and CDR2 is LQKENI in the germline V gene. The CDR3 contains 13 residues. In DNA form, the CDR3 reads TGTGCCAGCTCACCACCCTCCTCCGGGGAGCTGTTTTTT. It yields the protein CASSPPSSGELFF.

V is TRBV27 and J is TRBJ1-1; TRBD1 matches 7 bases. The CDR3 sequence is 14 residues long. V trimming: 5 bases; J trimming: 5 bases; junction bases outside the gene matches: 8. Germline-derived CDR1 and CDR2 are MNHEY and SMNVEV (reference sequence). The CDR3 loop is CASSLRGRETEAFF. The DNA of the CDR3 is TGTGCCAGCAGTCTAAGGGGGCGAGAAACTGAAGCTTTCTTT.

This clone was recorded once. As DNA, the CDR3 is TGCGCCAGCAGTGAGTTGGGGACAAGTGGCTACACCTTC. It encodes CASSELGTSGYTF. The chain combines TRBV10-2 with TRBJ1-2, with D tentatively TRBD1 (6 bases). The V gene's germline CDR1 is WSHSY and CDR2 SAAADI. Trimming removed 1 base at V and 7 bases at J, with 10 bases between. This CDR3 is built from 13 residues.

This chain connects TRBV28 to TRBJ1-2; D is ambiguous. This CDR3 has 12 residues. The germline V and J ends were trimmed by 7 bases and 7 bases, with 13 bases remaining between them. Germline values: CDR1 MDHEN, CDR2 SYDVKM. CDR3 region: CASTLSPGGYTF. CDR3 nucleotide sequence: TGTGCCAGCACCCTAAGCCCGGGTGGCTACACCTTC.

J is TRBJ1-6 and V is TRBV18; D remains unclear. CDR3 length equals 11 residues. Trimming cost V 6 bases and J 14 bases, with 11 bases left between them. Germline V gene data show CDR1 as KGHSH and CDR2 as LQKENI. CDR3 region: CASSRATTLHF. The CDR3 bases are TGTGCCAGCTCCCGGGCCACCACCCTCCACTTT.

The rearrangement links TRBV30 to TRBJ2-3; 7 bases match TRBD1. Germline CDR1 GTSNPN, CDR2 SVGIG (reference sequence). The CDR3 runs 15 residues. V gave up 5 bases and J gave up 0 bases; unmatched junction bases: 8. The CDR3 sequence is CAWGWTGTSTDTQYF. As DNA, the CDR3 is TGTGCCTGGGGTTGGACAGGCACTAGCACAGATACGCAGTATTTT.

This clone has just a few counts. The chain combines TRBV28 with TRBJ2-5; D perhaps matches TRBD1 (6 bases). The CDR3 totals 12 residues. V shed 5 bases and J shed 6 bases, with 10 bases lying between them. Germline CDR1 is MDHEN and CDR2 is SYDVKM. The CDR3 DNA follows: TGTGCCAGCAGTCATCAGGGGAAGACCCAGTACTTC. Its protein product is CASSHQGKTQYF.

This clone was seen a single time. The V and J genes are TRBV29-1 and TRBJ2-1; possible D gene TRBD1, 6 bases. V was cut by 4 bases and J by 9 bases, with 16 bases left in between. Germline V gene lookup returns CDR1 SQVTM and CDR2 ANQGSEA. The CDR3 has 13 amino acids. CDR3 coding DNA: TGCAGCGTTGGGTGGACAATAGGGGGTGAGCAGTTCTTC. Encoded protein: CSVGWTIGGEQFF.

Turning to this clone: A much larger clone lies a single base off, so this may be a read error. The V and J genes are TRBV7-2 and TRBJ1-2, with no clear D. Trimming pared 5 bases from V and 3 bases from J, leaving 10 bases between. The CDR3 runs to 13 residues. The germline V gene encodes CDR1 SGHTA and CDR2 FQGNSA. CDR3 DNA: TGTGCCAGCAGCCTACGCTTTGACTATGGCTACACCTTC. Amino acids: CASSLRFDYGYTF.

The genes are TRBV5-8 and TRBJ2-3; tentatively, D is TRBD2 (5 bases). Germline loops: CDR1 SGHTS, CDR2 YDEGEE. Trimming removed 1 base at V and 0 bases at J, with 12 bases between. There are 16 residues in the CDR3. The CDR3 sequence: CASSLRRGPSTDTQYF. Written as DNA, the CDR3 is TGTGCCAGCAGCTTGCGTCGGGGTCCTAGCACAGATACGCAGTATTTT.

This clone appeared a few times. The rearrangement joins TRBV29-1 to TRBJ2-3, with D hard to call. The germline gives CDR1 SQVTM, CDR2 ANQGSEA. This CDR3 is 12 amino acids long. V dropped 4 bases and J dropped 4 bases, with 9 bases sitting between them. The CDR3 DNA reads TGCAGCGTTGCGGCTACTTCAGATACGCAGTATTTT. This translates into CSVAATSDTQYF.